This record concerns one T cell receptor beta chain sequence. The target of this receptor is not known. Base quality data are lacking; no much larger clone is found one base away. The CDR3 regions of human TCRbeta chains were analyzed by immunosequencing. The source study handled its data this way. Repertoire TCRs were checked for matches against a reference library of SARS-CoV-2-specific TCRs that had been generated using the MIRA antigen-specificity platform. Breadth was defined as the fraction of unique TCRs that were SARS-CoV-2-associated, and depth was defined as the fraction of total T cells that were SARS-CoV-2-associated. Using the MIRA data, every spike-specific TCR was mapped to the spike region that the TCR reacted to and assigned to either a CD4 or a CD8 class. Log10-transformed breadth and depth values were compared by one-way ANOVA with Sidak's multiple comparisons tests. The source is immuneACCESS, and TCRdb retained only in-frame sequences with V and J called. Part of the clones is not carried over; for the studies checked, unresolved V genes explain less than half of this, and the remainder is unexplained. That table gives V, J and clone size, and the DNA gave D and trimming. The sample table contains 35,000 or so clones; only one count was recorded for roughly 91% of them. The biggest ten clones account for roughly 7% of the sample.

The sample's time point label, decoded: baseline before first vaccination. Vaccinee samples were obtained from the UK trials COV001 and COV002, which included a single-blind randomized controlled phase 2/3 trial of AZD1222 (ChAdOx1 nCoV-19) in healthy adults. For TCRbeta chain sequencing, PBMC samples from trial participants were taken at day 0 and at day 28 after the second dose. This specimen comes from a study of T cell responses to AZD1222 COVID-19 vaccine (dated by TCRdb to the early 2020s). About the study as a whole: AZD1222 recipients with second doses at about 4 weeks or about 12 weeks were pooled, because spike-specific TCR depth and breadth did not differ between schedules. Trial participants were enrolled by age into subgroups of 18-55, 56-69 and 70-plus years, and about 150, 27 and 61 TCR-sequenced participants, respectively, were included in these subgroups. A total of about 240 trial participants underwent TCR sequencing, of whom 200 to 220 received two doses of AZD1222 and about 26 received two doses of the MenACWY control vaccine. Results and caveats for the whole study, not just this receptor: After two AZD1222 doses, both the breadth and the depth of spike-specific TCRs were significantly higher than at day 0 and than in MenACWY recipients. Because no samples from the day 14 peak response were available, repertoires could be characterized only after the peak T cell response. Most participants were white British and females outnumbered males, and the authors suggested that clonal diversity may have been underestimated. The 56-69-year group was small, and its depth increase did not reach significance, likely because of low power. Reportedly, close to half of the unique spike-specific TCRs recognized epitopes lying outside the regions that are mutated in the B.1.351 and B.1.1.7 variants. The whole spike protein was spanned by vaccine-associated CD4 TCRs, and dominant responses were seen in regions 160-218 and 743-854. Only six AZD1222 recipients were SARS-CoV-2 seropositive at baseline, limiting conclusions about previously exposed vaccinees.

The CDR3 spans 13 residues, from the cysteine through the phenylalanine. Just the 39-base CDR3 DNA is kept, in frame starting at base 1. Taken from the germline V gene, the CDR1 and CDR2 loops are SGDLS and YYNGEE. The junction shows trimming of 3 bases on V and 7 bases on J, plus 13 bases between the germline ends. Sequencing was performed on peripheral blood, taken on day 0 of AZD1222 vaccination. The receptor's source is an adult in good health. The V gene is TRBV9 and the J gene is TRBJ1-1, with no reliable assignment of the D segment. The CDR3 protein sequence reads: CASSAQVSGEAFF. In nucleotide form, the sequence is TGTGCCAGCAGCGCCCAAGTAAGCGGTGAAGCTTTCTTT.